Following are 22 T cell receptor beta chains from one sample sequenced in a study of cytomegalovirus exposure and HLA in healthy donors. Both 60 Vbeta primers and 13 Jbeta primers went into the PCR. The method was immunoSEQ multiplex PCR; TCRdb's version includes in-frame clones alone and lacks a portion of them. Altogether 75,000 to 100,000 clones are present, around 72% being singletons, with the ten largest covering 1.5% to 2%. Material for sequencing was PBMCs. These receptors originate from a male donor in good health and CMV-seronegative.

The V and J genes are TRBV4-2 and TRBJ2-5; the match to TRBD2 covers 13 bases. CDR3 length: 18 residues. CDR1 and CDR2 (germline): LGHNA, YNFKEQ. V trimming: 1 base; J trimming: 3 bases; junction bases outside the gene matches: 8. In DNA form, the CDR3 reads TGTGCCAGCAGCCAAGTTAGGACTAGCGGGAGTCGAAAAGAGACCCAGTACTTC. Its translation is CASSQVRTSGSRKETQYF.

This clone was observed a single time. V usage is TRBV5-1 and J usage is TRBJ1-1; no definite D call. CDR1 and CDR2 (germline): SGHRS, YFSETQ. The CDR3 has 14 amino acids. Trimming took off 2 bases at V and 0 bases at J, with 8 bases between the two ends. In DNA form, the CDR3 reads TGCGCCAGCAGCTTAGAGAAACTGAACACTGAAGCTTTCTTT. Its protein product is CASSLEKLNTEAFF.

A remark on this clone: Relative to the germline gene, one junction end is altered; a read error may explain this. This chain connects TRBV5-1 to TRBJ2-1; 10 bases fit TRBD2. Looked up from germline, CDR1 is SGHRS and CDR2 is YFSETQ. CDR3 length: 14 residues. The CDR3 region has the DNA TGCGCCAGCTGCTTAATAGCGGGAGGTAATGAGCAGTTCTTC. Protein: CASCLIAGGNEQFF.

V and J are TRBV6-1 and TRBJ2-7; possibly TRBD1 for D (5 bases). The CDR3 loop spans 12 amino acids. Germline CDR1 reads MNHNS; CDR2 reads SASEGT. Trimming cost V 3 bases and J 5 bases, with 8 bases left between them. The CDR3 sequence: CASSDIGDEQYF. CDR3 nucleotides: TGTGCCAGCAGTGATATAGGGGACGAGCAGTACTTC.

There are a few counts of this clone. The gene calls are TRBV5-5 and TRBJ1-2; 7 bases align to TRBD1. This CDR3 is built from 15 residues. Germline V CDR1 and CDR2: SGHKS, YYEKEE (reference sequence). The ends lost 3 bases at V and 5 bases at J; junction bases unmatched: 10. The CDR3 DNA reads TGTGCCAGCAGCTCGCGACAGGGAGAATATTATGGCTACACCTTC. It codes for CASSSRQGEYYGYTF.

In regard to this clone: A read error may account for a junction end that differs from germline. The gene calls are TRBV7-9 and TRBJ2-7, with D unclear. CDR1 is SEHNR and CDR2 is FQNEAQ in the germline V gene (reference sequence). The length of the CDR3 is 12 residues. CDR3 loop: CSSSLSALEQYF. The CDR3 DNA is TGTTCCAGCAGCTTATCCGCACTCGAGCAGTACTTC.

This chain links TRBV28 with TRBJ1-5, with D uncertain. Germline V gene data show CDR1 as MDHEN and CDR2 as SYDVKM. V was shortened by 2 bases and J by 6 bases, with 11 bases between the two germline ends. The CDR3 sequence is 14 residues long. The CDR3 is CASSLIEELQPQHF. CDR3 DNA: TGTGCCAGCAGTTTAATAGAGGAGCTTCAGCCCCAGCATTTT.

This clone is a singleton in its sample. The genes are TRBV10-3 and TRBJ2-1, with a possible D match to TRBD1 (5 bases). The CDR3 has 15 residues. The V and J ends lost 2 bases and 5 bases respectively, with 13 bases between them. Germline V lookup: CDR1 ENHRY, CDR2 SYGVKD. In DNA form, the CDR3 reads TGTGCCATCAGTGAGGGGCAGGGTAACAACAATGAGCAGTTCTTC. Its protein product is CAISEGQGNNNEQFF.

This clone occurred once. The DNA of the CDR3 is TGTGCCAGCACGAGGGGGGGCACCGGGGAGCTGTTTTTT. Protein: CASTRGGTGELFF. The chain links TRBV6-5 to TRBJ2-2, with a weak D call TRBD2 (7 bases). Per germline, CDR1 MNHEY and CDR2 SVGAGI. This CDR3 has 13 residues. V lost 7 bases and J 4 bases, leaving 10 bases between the germline ends.

DNA for the CDR3: TGTGCCAGCAGCTTTGGGCAGAACACTGAAGCTTTCTTT. It is translated as CASSFGQNTEAFF. The chain has TRBV5-6 and TRBJ1-1; D gene ambiguous. Germline V CDR1 and CDR2: SGHDT, YYEEEE. V gave up 2 bases and J gave up 1 base, with 6 bases separating them. The CDR3 sequence is 13 residues long.

The V gene is TRBV7-9, the J gene TRBJ2-5, with 7 bases matching TRBD2. CDR3 size: 17 residues. Germline values: CDR1 SEHNR, CDR2 FQNEAQ (reference sequence). The V gene end was trimmed by 4 bases and the J gene end by 1 base; junction bases not matched to a gene: 12. CDR3 coding DNA: TGTGCCAGCAGCTATATCCGCTCTAGCGGACCCCAAGAGACCCAGTACTTC. As protein: CASSYIRSSGPQETQYF.

J is TRBJ1-2 and V is TRBV2; weak D call: TRBD1 (5 bases). Trimming cost V 6 bases and J 6 bases, with 17 bases left between them. The CDR3 covers 14 residues. CDR1 is SNHLY and CDR2 is FYNNEI in the germline V gene. The CDR3 loop reads CASRRGRVGNGYTF. CDR3 nucleotide sequence: TGTGCCAGCAGAAGGGGAAGGGTCGGAAATGGCTACACCTTC.

The rearrangement uses TRBV10-3 and TRBJ2-7; 10 bases match TRBD2. Germline-derived CDR1 and CDR2 are ENHRY and SYGVKD. The CDR3 is 15 amino acids. V was pared by 5 bases and J by 0 bases, with 4 bases of the junction left unmatched. The CDR3 loop reads CAISSSSGSSYEQYF. DNA of the CDR3: TGTGCCATCAGTTCTTCTAGCGGGAGCTCCTACGAGCAGTACTTC.

This chain uses TRBV9 with TRBJ2-3, with 14 bases identical to TRBD2. Germline V gene sequence: CDR1 SGDLS, CDR2 YYNGEE. The CDR3 spans 17 residues. J gave up 3 bases and V 4 bases, and 7 bases lay outside the gene matches. The CDR3 here is CASSTPGTSGRTDTQYF. The CDR3 DNA reads TGTGCCAGCAGCACCCCCGGGACTAGCGGGAGAACAGATACGCAGTATTTT.

This clone was seen only once. DNA for the CDR3: TGTGCCTGGAGTGGCGGACAGGTTTCCTACGAGCAGTACTTC. This codes for CAWSGGQVSYEQYF. The rearrangement links TRBV30 to TRBJ2-7; 7 nucleotides match TRBD1. The germline gives CDR1 GTSNPN, CDR2 SVGIG (reference sequence). J lost 1 base, V lost 1 base, and 4 bases had no gene match. This CDR3 is built from 14 residues.

This chain joins TRBV27 and TRBJ2-2; 7 positions agree with TRBD2. CDR1 is MNHEY and CDR2 is SMNVEV in the germline V gene (reference sequence). V lost 6 bases and J lost 5; bases outside the gene matches: 12. The CDR3 spans 16 residues. The CDR3 here is CASSDGGLFRTGELFF. DNA for the CDR3: TGTGCCAGCAGCGATGGGGGACTATTTCGTACCGGGGAGCTGTTTTTT.

The chain combines TRBV14 with TRBJ2-5; 9 positions agree with TRBD1. The end of the DNA fits TRBJ2-7 better, so the J call may be wrong. The CDR3 has 14 residues. Germline V gene sequence: CDR1 SGHDN, CDR2 FVKESK. The CDR3 DNA follows: TGTGCCAGCAGCAACCGGGACAGGGACTACGAGCAGTACTTC. It translates to CASSNRDRDYEQYF.

The chain combines TRBV28 with TRBJ1-5, with 8 bases lining up with TRBD1. The CDR3 covers 14 residues. Germline V gives CDR1 MDHEN, CDR2 SYDVKM. The V and J ends lost 8 bases and 6 bases, in that order; junction bases with no gene match: 9. The CDR3: CASEVDREFQPQHF. The CDR3 bases are TGTGCCAGCGAGGTGGACAGGGAGTTTCAGCCCCAGCATTTT. The full variable domain, completed using reference TRBV28 and TRBJ1-5, is DVKVTQSSRYLVKRTGEKVFLECVQDMDHENMFWYRQDPGLGLRLIYFSYDVKMKEKGDIPEGYSVSREKKERFSLILESASTNQTSMYLCASEVDREFQPQHFGDGTRLSIL.

V is TRBV28 and J is TRBJ2-5, with D possibly being TRBD2 (6 bases). Germline V lookup: CDR1 MDHEN, CDR2 SYDVKM. Trimming removed 8 bases at V and 3 bases at J, with 25 bases between. This CDR3 has 17 amino acids. CDR3 nucleotides: TGTGCCAGCTCAAGATCCTTTGGGGGGAGCGTCAAAGAGACCCAGTACTTC. Its translation is CASSRSFGGSVKETQYF. Variable domain in full (rest from reference TRBV28 and TRBJ2-5): DVKVTQSSRYLVKRTGEKVFLECVQDMDHENMFWYRQDPGLGLRLIYFSYDVKMKEKGDIPEGYSVSREKKERFSLILESASTNQTSMYLCASSRSFGGSVKETQYFGPGTRLLVL.

The V gene is TRBV5-6, the J gene TRBJ2-7; D not certain. CDR1 and CDR2 (germline): SGHDT, YYEEEE. Trimming left V 2 bases short and J 5 bases short, with 14 bases between. The CDR3 extends over 14 amino acids. CDR3 in amino acids: CASSFYLFSDEQYF. CDR3 nucleotide sequence: TGTGCCAGCAGCTTTTATCTTTTTTCGGACGAGCAGTACTTC.

This clone was seen only a few times. The chain has TRBV30 and TRBJ1-4, with TRBD1 as a possible D gene (5 bases). Trimming removed 0 bases at V and 8 bases at J, with 13 bases between. CDR1 is GTSNPN, CDR2 SVGIG, per germline (reference sequence). The CDR3 length is 14 residues. CDR3 loop: CAWSVRGMGEKLFF. The CDR3 region has the DNA TGTGCCTGGAGTGTACGGGGGATGGGGGAAAAACTGTTTTTT.

The J gene is TRBJ2-1, the V gene TRBV10-3, with D possibly being TRBD1 (6 bases). The CDR3 contains 16 residues. Germline V CDR1 and CDR2: ENHRY, SYGVKD. V dropped 4 bases and J dropped 4 bases, with 17 bases sitting between them. CDR3 coding DNA: TGTGCCATCAGTGGTCCTCCGGGACAACCATACAATGAGCAGTTCTTC. Translated, it gives CAISGPPGQPYNEQFF.